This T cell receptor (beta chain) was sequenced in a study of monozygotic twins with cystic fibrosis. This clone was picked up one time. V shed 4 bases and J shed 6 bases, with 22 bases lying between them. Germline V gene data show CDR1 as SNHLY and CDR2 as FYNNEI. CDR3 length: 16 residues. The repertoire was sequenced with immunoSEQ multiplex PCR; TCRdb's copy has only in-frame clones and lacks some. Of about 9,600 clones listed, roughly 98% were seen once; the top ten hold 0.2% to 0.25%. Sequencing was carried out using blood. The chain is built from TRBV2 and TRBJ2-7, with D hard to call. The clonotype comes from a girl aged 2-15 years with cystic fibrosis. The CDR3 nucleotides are TGTGCCAGCAGTGGGGCCGGAACCCTCCTATATAGCGAGCAGTACTTC. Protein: CASSGAGTLLYSEQYF.